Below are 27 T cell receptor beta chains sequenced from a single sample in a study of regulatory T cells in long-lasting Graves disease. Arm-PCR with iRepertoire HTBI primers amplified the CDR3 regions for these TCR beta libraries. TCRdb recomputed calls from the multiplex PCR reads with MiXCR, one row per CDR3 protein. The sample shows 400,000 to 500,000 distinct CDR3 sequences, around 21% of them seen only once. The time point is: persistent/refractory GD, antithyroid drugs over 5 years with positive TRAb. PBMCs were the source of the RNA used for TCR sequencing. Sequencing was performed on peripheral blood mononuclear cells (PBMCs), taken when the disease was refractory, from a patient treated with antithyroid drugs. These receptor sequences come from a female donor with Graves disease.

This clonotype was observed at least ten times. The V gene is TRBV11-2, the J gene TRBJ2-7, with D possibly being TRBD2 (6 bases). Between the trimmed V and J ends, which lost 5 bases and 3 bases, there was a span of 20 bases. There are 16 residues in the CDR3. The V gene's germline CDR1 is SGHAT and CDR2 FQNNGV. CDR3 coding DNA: TGTGCCAGCAGCGTAAGGCCCGGGAGCTCCGTCTACGAGCAGTACTTC. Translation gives CASSVRPGSSVYEQYF.

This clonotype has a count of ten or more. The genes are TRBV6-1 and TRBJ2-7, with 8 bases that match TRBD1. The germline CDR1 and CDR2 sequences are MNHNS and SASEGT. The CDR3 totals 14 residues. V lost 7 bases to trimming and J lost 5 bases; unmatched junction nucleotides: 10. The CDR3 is CASTLQGAFNEQYF. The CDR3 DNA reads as TGTGCCAGCACTCTCCAGGGGGCGTTTAACGAGCAGTACTTC.

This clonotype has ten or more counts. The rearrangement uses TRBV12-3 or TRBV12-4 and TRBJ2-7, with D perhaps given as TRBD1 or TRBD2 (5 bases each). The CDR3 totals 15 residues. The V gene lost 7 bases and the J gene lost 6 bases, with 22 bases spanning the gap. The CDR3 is CASTLGDLIGSEQYF. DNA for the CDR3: TGTGCCAGCACTCTAGGGGACCTCATAGGGAGCGAGCAGTACTTC.

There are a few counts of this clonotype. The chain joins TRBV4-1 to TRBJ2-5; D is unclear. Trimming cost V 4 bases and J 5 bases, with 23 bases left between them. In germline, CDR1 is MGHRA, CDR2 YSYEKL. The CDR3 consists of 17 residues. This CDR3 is CASSLTPGRLEVETQYF. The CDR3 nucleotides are TGCGCCAGCAGCCTAACACCTGGGCGGCTAGAGGTGGAGACCCAGTACTTC.

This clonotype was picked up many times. The CDR3 loop reads CATSPHSDNGELFF. The CDR3 DNA reads as TGTGCCACCAGTCCTCATTCCGATAACGGGGAGCTGTTTTTT. The rearrangement joins TRBV11-3 to TRBJ2-2; unclear D gene. This CDR3 is 14 amino acids long. V was shortened by 10 bases and J by 7 bases, with 19 bases between the two germline ends. In germline, CDR1 is SGHNT, CDR2 YENEEA.

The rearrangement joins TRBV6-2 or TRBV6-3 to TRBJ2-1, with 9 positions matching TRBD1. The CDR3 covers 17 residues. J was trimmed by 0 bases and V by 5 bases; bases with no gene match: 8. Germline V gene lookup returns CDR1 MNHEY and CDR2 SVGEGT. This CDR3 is CASSLGTGNPSYNEQFF. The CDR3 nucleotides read TGTGCCAGCAGTCTCGGGACAGGGAATCCCTCCTACAATGAGCAGTTCTTC.

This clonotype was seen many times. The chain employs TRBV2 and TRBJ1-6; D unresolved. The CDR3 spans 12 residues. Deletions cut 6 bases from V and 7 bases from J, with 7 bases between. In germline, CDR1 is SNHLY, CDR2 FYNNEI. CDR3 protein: CASRGANSPLHF. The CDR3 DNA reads TGTGCCAGCAGAGGAGCAAATTCACCCCTCCACTTT.

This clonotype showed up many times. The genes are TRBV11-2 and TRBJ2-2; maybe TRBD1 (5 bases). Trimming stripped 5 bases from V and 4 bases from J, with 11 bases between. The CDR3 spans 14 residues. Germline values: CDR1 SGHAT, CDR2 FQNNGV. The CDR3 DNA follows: TGTGCCAGCAGCCCTAGGGGTGGCACCGGGGAGCTGTTTTTT. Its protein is CASSPRGGTGELFF.

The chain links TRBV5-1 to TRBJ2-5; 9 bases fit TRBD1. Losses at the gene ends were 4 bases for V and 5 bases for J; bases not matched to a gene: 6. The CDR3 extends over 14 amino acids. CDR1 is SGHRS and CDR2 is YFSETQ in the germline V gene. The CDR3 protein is CASSAGTGYETQYF. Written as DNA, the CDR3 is TGCGCCAGCAGCGCCGGGACAGGGTATGAGACCCAGTACTTC. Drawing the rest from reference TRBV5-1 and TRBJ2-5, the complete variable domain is KAGVTQTPRYLIKTRGQQVTLSCSPISGHRSVSWYQQTPGQGLQFLFEYFSETQRNKGNFPGRFSGRQFSNSRSEMNVSTLELGDSALYLCASSAGTGYETQYFGPGTRLLVL.

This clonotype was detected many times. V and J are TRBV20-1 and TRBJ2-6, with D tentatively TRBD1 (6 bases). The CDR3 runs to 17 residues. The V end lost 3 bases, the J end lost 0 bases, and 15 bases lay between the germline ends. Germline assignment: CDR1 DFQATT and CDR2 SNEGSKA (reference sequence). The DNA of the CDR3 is TGCAGTGCTAGCCAGACAGGTTGGAGCTCTGGGGCCAACGTCCTGACTTTC. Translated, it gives CSASQTGWSSGANVLTF.

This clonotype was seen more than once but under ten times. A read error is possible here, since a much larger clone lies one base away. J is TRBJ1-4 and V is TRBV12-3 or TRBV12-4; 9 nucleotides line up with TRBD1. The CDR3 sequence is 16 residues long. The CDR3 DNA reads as TGTGCCAGCAGAGAGAACAGGGGGCCGGCTAATGAAAACCTGTTTTTT. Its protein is CASRENRGPANENLFF.

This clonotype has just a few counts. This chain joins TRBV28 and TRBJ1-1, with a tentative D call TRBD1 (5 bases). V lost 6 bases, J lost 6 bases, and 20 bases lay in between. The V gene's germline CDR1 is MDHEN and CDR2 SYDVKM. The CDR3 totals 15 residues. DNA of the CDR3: TGTGCCAGCAGGGAAAATCTGAGGGGTGACGCTGAAGCTTTCTTT. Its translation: CASRENLRGDAEAFF.

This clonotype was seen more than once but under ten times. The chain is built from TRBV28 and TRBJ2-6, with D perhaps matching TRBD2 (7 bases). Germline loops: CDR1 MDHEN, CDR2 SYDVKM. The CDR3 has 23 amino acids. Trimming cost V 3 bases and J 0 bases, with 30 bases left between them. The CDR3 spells CASSFGLWGGRVRRDSGANVLTF. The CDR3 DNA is TGTGCCAGCAGTTTTGGGTTGTGGGGGGGGCGCGTCAGGAGGGACTCTGGGGCCAACGTCCTGACTTTC.

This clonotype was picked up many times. This CDR3 reads CASSDQTDNQPQHF. The CDR3 nucleotides are TGTGCCAGCAGTGATCAGACAGATAATCAGCCCCAGCATTTT. The rearrangement uses TRBV6-1 and TRBJ1-5; D perhaps matches TRBD1 (5 bases). Germline V gene lookup returns CDR1 MNHNS and CDR2 SASEGT. This CDR3 contains 14 residues. The V end lost 3 bases, the J end lost 4 bases, and 10 bases lay between the germline ends.

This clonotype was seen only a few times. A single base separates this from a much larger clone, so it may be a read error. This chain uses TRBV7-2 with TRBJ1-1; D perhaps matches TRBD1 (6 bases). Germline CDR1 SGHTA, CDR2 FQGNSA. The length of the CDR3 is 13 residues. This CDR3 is CASSLASDREASF. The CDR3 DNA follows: TGTGCCAGCAGCTTAGCATCGGACAGAGAAGCTTCCTTT. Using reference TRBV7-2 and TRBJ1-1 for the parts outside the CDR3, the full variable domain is GAGVSQSPSNKVTEKGKDVELRCDPISGHTALYWYRQSLGQGLEFLIYFQGNSAPDKSGLPSDRFSAERTGGSVSTLTIQRTQQEDSAVYLCASSLASDREASFGQGTRLTVV.

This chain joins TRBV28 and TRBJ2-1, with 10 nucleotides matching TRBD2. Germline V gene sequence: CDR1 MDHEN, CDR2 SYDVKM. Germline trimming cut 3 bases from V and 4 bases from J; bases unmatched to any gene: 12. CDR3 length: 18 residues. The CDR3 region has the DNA TGTGCCAGCAGTTTCCCCAGCGGGAGGGCCTCGGCGTACAATGAGCAGTTCTTC. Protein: CASSFPSGRASAYNEQFF. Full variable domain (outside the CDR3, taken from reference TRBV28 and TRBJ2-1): DVKVTQSSRYLVKRTGEKVFLECVQDMDHENMFWYRQDPGLGLRLIYFSYDVKMKEKGDIPEGYSVSREKKERFSLILESASTNQTSMYLCASSFPSGRASAYNEQFFGPGTRLTVL.

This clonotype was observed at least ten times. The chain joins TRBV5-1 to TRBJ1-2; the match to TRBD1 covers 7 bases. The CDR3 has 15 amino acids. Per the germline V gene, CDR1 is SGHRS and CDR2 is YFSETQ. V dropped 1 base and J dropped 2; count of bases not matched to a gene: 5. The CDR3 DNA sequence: TGCGCCAGCAGCTTGAATCCGGGACAGAACTATGGCTACACCTTC. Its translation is CASSLNPGQNYGYTF.

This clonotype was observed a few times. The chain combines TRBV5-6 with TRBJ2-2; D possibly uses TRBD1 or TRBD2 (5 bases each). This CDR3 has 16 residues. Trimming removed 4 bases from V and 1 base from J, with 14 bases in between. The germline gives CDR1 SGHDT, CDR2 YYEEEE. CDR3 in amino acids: CASSRPGTENTGELFF. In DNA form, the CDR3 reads TGTGCCAGCAGCCGCCCCGGGACCGAGAACACCGGGGAGCTGTTTTTT.

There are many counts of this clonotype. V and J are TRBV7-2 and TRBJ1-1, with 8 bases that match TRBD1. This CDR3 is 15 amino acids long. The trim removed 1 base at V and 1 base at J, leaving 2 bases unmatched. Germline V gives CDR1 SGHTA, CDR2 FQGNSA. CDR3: CASSLVGTGNTEAFF. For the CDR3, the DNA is TGTGCCAGCAGCTTAGTAGGGACAGGGAACACTGAAGCTTTCTTT.

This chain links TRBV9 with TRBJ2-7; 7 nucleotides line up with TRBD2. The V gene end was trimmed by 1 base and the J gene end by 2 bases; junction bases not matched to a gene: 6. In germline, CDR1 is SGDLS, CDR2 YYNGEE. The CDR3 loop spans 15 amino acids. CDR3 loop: CASSVSGGGTYEQYF. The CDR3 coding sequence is TGTGCCAGCAGCGTATCTGGCGGGGGAACCTACGAGCAGTACTTC.

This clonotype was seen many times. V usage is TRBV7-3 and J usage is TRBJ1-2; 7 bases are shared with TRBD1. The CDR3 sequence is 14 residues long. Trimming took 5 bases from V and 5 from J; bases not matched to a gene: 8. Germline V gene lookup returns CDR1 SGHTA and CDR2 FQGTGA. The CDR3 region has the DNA TGTGCCAGCAGCCCCGGGACAGACGGATATGGCTACACCTTC. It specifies CASSPGTDGYGYTF.

CDR3 nucleotide sequence: TGTGCCAGCAGCTTGAGCCCCACTGAAGCTTTCTTT. This translates into CASSLSPTEAFF. V is TRBV5-4 and J is TRBJ1-1; D not certain. The length of the CDR3 is 12 residues. Trimming pared 1 base from V and 4 bases from J, leaving 5 bases between. In germline, CDR1 is SGHNT, CDR2 YYREEE (reference sequence).

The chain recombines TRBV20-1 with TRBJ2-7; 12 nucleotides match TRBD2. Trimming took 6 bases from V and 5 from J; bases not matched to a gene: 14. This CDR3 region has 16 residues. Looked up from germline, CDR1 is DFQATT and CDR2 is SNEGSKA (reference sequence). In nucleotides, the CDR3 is TGCAGTGCCCTGGGCCTCCCGACTAGCGGGAGCCACGAGCAGTACTTC. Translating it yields CSALGLPTSGSHEQYF.

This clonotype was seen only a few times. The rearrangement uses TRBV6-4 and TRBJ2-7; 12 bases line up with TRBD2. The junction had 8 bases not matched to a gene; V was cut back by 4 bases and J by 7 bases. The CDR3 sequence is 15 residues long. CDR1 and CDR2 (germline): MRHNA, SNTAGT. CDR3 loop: CASSAFAGLAGEQYF. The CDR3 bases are TGTGCCAGCAGTGCTTTTGCGGGACTAGCGGGTGAGCAGTACTTC.

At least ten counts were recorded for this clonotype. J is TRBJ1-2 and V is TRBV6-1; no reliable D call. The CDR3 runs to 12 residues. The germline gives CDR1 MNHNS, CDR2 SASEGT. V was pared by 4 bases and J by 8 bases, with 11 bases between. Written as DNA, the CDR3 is TGTGCCAGCAGTGTGAGAGGGCTCGGCTACACCTTC. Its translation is CASSVRGLGYTF.

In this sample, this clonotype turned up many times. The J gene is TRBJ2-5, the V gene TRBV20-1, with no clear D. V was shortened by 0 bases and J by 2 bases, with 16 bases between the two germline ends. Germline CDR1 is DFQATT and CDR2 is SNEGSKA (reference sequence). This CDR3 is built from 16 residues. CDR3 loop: CSARDRPNAVQETQYF. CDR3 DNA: TGCAGTGCTAGAGATCGGCCTAATGCGGTTCAAGAGACCCAGTACTTC.

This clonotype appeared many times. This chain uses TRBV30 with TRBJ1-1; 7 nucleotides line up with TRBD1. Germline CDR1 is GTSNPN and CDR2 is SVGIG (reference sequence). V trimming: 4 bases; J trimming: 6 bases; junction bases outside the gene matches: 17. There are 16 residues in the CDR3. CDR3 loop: CAWNLPGRGPVSEAFF. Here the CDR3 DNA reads TGTGCCTGGAACCTACCCGGGAGGGGGCCGGTCTCTGAAGCTTTCTTT.